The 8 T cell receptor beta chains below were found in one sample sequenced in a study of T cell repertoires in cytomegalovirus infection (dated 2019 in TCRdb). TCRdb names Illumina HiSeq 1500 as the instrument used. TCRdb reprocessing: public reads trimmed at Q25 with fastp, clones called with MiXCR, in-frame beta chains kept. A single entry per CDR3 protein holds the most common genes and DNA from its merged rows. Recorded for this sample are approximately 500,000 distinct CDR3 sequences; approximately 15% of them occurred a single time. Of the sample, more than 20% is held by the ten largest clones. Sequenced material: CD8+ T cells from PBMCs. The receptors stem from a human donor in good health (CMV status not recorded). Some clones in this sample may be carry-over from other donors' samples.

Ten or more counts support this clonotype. CDR3 nucleotide sequence: TGTGCCAGCAGCTCAAACCGGGACAGTATAACCTACGAGCAGTACTTC. Its translation is CASSSNRDSITYEQYF. The gene calls are TRBV7-8 and TRBJ2-7; 7 bases align to TRBD1. The CDR3 loop spans 16 amino acids. Germline V gene lookup returns CDR1 SGHVS and CDR2 FQNEAQ. The V gene end was trimmed by 4 bases and the J gene end by 2 bases; junction bases not matched to a gene: 11.

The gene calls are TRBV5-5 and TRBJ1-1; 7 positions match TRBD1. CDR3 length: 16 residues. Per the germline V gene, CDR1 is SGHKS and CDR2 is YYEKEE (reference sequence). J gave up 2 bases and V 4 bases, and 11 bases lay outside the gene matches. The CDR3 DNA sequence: TGTGCCAGCAGCCATCTACGTCAGGGGGGAAACACTGAAGCTTTCTTT. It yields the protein CASSHLRQGGNTEAFF.

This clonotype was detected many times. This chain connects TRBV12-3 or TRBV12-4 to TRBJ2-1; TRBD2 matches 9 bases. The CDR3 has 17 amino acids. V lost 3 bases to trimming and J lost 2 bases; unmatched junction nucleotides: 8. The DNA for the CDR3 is TGTGCCAGCAGTTTTGCTAGCGGGATGTCTCCCTACAATGAGCAGTTCTTC. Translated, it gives CASSFASGMSPYNEQFF.

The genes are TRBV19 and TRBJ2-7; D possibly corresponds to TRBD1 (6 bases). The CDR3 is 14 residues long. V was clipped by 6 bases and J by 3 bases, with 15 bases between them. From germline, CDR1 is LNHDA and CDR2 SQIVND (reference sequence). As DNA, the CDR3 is TGTGCCAGTAGCAACCAGGGGATAAACTACGAGCAGTACTTC. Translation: CASSNQGINYEQYF.

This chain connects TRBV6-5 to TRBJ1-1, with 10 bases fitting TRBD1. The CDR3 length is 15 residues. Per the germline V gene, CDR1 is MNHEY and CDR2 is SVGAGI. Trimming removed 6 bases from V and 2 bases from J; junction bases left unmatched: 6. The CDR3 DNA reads TGTGCCAGCAGAGCCGGGACAGGGGCTAACACTGAAGCTTTCTTT. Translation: CASRAGTGANTEAFF.

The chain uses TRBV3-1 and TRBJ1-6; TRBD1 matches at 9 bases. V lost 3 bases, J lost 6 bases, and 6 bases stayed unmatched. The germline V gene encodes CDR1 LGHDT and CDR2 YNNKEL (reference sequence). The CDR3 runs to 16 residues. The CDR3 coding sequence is TGTGCCAGCAGCCAGGGTTGGACAGGGGCTAATTCACCCCTCCACTTT. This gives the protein CASSQGWTGANSPLHF. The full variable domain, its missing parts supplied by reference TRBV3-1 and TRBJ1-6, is DTAVSQTPKYLVTQMGNDKSIKCEQNLGHDTMYWYKQDSKKFLKIMFSYNNKELIINETVPNRFSPKSPDKAHLNLHINSLELGDSAVYFCASSQGWTGANSPLHFGNGTRLTVT.

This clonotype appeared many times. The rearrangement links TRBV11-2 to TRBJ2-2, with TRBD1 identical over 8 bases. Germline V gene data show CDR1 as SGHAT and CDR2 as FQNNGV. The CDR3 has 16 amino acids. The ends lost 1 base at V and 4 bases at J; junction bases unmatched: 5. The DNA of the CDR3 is TGTGCCAGCAGCTTAGTCGGGACAGGAATCACCGGGGAGCTGTTTTTT. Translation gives CASSLVGTGITGELFF.

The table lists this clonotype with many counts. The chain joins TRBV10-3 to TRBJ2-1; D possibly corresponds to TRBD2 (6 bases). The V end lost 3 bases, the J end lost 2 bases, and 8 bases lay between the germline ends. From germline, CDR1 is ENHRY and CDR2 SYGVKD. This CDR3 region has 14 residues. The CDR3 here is CAISDGGTYNEQFF. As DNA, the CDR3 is TGTGCCATCAGTGATGGCGGGACCTACAATGAGCAGTTCTTC.